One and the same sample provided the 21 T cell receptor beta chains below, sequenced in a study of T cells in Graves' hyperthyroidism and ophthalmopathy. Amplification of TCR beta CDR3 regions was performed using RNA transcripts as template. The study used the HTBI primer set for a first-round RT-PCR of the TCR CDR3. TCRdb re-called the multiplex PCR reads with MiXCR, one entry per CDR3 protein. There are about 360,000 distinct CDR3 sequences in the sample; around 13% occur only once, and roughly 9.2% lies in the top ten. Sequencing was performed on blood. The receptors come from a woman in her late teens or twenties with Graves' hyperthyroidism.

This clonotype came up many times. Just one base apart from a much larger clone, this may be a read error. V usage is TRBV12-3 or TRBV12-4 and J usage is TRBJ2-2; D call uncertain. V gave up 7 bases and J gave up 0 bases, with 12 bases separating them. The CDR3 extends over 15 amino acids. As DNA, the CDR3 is TGTGCCAGCATCCCGATGGGGACGAACACCGGGGAGCTGTTTTTT. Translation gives CASIPMGTNTGELFF.

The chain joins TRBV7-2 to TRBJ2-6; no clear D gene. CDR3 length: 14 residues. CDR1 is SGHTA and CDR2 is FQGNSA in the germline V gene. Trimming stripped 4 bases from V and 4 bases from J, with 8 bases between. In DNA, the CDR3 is TGTGCCAGCAGCTCAATTGCGGGGGCCAACGTCCTGACTTTC. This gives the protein CASSSIAGANVLTF.

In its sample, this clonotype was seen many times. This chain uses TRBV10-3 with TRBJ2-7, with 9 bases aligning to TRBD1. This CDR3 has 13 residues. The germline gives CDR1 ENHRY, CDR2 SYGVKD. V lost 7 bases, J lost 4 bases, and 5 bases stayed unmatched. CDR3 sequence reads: CAITPGQGYEQYF. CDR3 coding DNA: TGTGCCATCACACCGGGACAGGGTTACGAGCAGTACTTC.

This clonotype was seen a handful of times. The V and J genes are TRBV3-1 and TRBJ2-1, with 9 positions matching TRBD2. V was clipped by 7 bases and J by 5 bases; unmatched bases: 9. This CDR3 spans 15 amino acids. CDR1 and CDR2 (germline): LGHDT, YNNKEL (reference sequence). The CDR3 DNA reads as TGTGCCAGCACCCACGGCGGGGGGGCCGACAATGAGCAGTTCTTC. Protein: CASTHGGGADNEQFF.

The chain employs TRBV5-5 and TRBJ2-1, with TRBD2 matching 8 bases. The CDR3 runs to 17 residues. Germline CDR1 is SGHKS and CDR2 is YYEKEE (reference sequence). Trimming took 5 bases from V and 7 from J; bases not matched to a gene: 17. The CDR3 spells CASRPPGPRGGRNEQFF. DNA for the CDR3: TGTGCCAGCAGACCCCCGGGCCCCCGGGGGGGGAGGAATGAGCAGTTCTTC.

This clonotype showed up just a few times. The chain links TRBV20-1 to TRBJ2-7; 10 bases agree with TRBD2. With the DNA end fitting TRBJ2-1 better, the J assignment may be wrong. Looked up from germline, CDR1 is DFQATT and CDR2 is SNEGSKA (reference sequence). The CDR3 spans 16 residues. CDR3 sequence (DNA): TGCAGTGCTAGTGCAGGTGGACTAGCGGTCTCCTACGAGCAGTTCTTC. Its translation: CSASAGGLAVSYEQFF.

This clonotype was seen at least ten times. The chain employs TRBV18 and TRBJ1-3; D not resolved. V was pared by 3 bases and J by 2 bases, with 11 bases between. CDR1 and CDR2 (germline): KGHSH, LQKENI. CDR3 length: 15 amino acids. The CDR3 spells CASSPGSSAGNTIYF. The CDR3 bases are TGTGCCAGCTCACCTGGAAGTTCTGCTGGAAACACCATATATTTT.

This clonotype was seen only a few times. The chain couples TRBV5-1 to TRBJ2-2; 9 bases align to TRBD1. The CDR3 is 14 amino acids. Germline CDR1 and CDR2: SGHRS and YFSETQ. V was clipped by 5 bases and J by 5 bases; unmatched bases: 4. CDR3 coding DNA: TGCGCCAGCAGTCGGGACAGGGAAACCGGGGAGCTGTTTTTT. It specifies CASSRDRETGELFF.

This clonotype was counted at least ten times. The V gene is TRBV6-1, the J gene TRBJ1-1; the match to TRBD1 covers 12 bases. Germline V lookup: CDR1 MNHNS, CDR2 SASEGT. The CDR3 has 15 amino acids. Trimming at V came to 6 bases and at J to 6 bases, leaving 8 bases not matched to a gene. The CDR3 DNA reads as TGTGCCAGCAGATCCGGGACAGGGGGCCCCTCTGAAGCTTTCTTT. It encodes CASRSGTGGPSEAFF.

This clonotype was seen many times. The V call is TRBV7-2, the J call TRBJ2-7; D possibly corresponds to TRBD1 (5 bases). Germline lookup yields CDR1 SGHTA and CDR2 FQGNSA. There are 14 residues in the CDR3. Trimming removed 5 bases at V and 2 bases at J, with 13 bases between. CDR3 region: CASSGHSLPYEQYF. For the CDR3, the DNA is TGTGCCAGCAGCGGACACTCACTGCCCTACGAGCAGTACTTC.

The CDR3 sequence is CASSWDPERAEQGELFF. CDR3 nucleotides: TGTGCCAGCAGCTGGGACCCAGAGCGAGCGGAGCAGGGAGAACTGTTTTTT. The chain employs TRBV5-6 and TRBJ1-4, with D possibly being TRBD1 (5 bases). The CDR3 has 17 residues. CDR1 is SGHDT, CDR2 YYEEEE, per germline. The V end lost 3 bases, the J end lost 12 bases, and 27 bases lay between the germline ends.

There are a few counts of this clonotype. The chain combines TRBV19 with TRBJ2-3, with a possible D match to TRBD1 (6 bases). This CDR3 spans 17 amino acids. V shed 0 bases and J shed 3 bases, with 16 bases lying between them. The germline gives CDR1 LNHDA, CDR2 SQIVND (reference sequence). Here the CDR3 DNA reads TGTGCCAGTAGTATAGAAGCGTGGGACACCATAACAGATACGCAGTATTTT. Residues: CASSIEAWDTITDTQYF.

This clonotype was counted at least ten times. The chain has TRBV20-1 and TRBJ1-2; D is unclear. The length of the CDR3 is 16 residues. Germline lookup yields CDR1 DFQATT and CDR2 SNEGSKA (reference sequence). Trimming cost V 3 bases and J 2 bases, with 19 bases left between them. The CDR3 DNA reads TGCAGTGCTAGGGATACTCTAGGCCGCCGAAACTATGGCTACACCTTC. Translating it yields CSARDTLGRRNYGYTF.

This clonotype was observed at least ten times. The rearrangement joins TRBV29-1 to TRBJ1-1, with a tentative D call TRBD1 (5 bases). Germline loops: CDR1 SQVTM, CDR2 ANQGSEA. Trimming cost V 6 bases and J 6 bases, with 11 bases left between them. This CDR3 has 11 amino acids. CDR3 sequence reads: CSVGRWPEAFF. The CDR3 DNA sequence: TGCAGCGTGGGGCGGTGGCCTGAAGCTTTCTTT.

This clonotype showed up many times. The CDR3 reads CSSWGRGGLEGGELFF. The DNA of the CDR3 is TGCAGCTCCTGGGGGCGGGGGGGCCTGGAGGGCGGGGAGCTGTTTTTT. The chain combines TRBV29-1 with TRBJ2-2; 9 bases fit TRBD2. This CDR3 is built from 16 residues. J gave up 7 bases and V 8 bases, and 17 bases lay outside the gene matches. Germline lookup yields CDR1 SQVTM and CDR2 ANQGSEA.

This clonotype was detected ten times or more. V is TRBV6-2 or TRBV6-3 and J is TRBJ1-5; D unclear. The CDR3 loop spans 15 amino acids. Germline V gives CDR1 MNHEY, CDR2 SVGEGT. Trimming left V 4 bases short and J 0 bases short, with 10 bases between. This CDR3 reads CASSFGSYSNQPQHF. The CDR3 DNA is TGTGCCAGCAGTTTCGGCAGCTATAGCAATCAGCCCCAGCATTTT.

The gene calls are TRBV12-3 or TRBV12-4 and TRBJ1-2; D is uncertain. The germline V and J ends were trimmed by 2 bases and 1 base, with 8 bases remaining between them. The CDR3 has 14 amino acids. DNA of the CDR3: TGTGCCAGCAGTTTATCGGGGATTAACTATGGCTACACCTTC. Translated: CASSLSGINYGYTF.

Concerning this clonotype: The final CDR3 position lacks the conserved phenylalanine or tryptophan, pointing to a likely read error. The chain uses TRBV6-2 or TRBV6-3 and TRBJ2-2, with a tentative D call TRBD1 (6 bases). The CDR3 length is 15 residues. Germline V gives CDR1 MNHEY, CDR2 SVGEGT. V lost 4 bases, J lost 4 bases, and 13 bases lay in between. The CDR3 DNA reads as TGTGCCAGCAGTTCCAGGGGAAGGGGCACCGGGGAGCTGTTTTCT. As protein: CASSSRGRGTGELFS.

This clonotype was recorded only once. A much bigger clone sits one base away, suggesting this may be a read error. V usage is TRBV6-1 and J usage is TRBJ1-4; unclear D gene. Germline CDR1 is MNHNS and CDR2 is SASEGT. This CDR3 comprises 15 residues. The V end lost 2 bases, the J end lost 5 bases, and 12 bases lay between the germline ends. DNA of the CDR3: TGTGCCAGCAGTGAATTCCCAGGCGAGAATGAAAAACTGTTTTTT. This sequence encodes CASSEFPGENEKLFF.

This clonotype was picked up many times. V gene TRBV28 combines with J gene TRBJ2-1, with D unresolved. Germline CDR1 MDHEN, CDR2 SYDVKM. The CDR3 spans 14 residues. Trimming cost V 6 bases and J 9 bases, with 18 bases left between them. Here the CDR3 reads CASRTHSFLGEQFF. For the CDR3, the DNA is TGTGCCAGCAGAACGCACAGTTTTTTGGGTGAGCAGTTCTTC.

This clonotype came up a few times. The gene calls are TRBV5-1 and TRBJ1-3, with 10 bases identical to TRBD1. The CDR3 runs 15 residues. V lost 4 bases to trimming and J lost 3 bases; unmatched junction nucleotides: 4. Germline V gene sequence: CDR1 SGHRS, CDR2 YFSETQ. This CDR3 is CASSQRTGGGNTIYF. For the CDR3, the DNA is TGCGCCAGCAGCCAGAGGACAGGGGGTGGAAACACCATATATTTT.